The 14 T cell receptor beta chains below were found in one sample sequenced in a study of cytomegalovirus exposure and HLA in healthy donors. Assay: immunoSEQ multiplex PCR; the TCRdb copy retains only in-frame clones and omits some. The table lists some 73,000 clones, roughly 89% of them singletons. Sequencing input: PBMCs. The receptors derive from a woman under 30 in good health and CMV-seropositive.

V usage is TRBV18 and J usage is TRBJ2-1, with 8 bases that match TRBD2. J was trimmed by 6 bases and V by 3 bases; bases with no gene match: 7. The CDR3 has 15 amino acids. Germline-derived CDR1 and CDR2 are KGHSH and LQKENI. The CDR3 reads CASSPGGGFSNEQFF. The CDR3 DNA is TGTGCCAGCTCACCCGGGGGGGGCTTCTCCAATGAGCAGTTCTTC.

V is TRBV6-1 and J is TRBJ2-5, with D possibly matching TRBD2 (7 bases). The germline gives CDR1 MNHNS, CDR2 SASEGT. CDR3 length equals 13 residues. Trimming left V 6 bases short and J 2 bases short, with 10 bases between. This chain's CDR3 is CASRRGGQETQYF. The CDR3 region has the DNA TGTGCCAGCAGGAGGGGGGGGCAAGAGACCCAGTACTTC.

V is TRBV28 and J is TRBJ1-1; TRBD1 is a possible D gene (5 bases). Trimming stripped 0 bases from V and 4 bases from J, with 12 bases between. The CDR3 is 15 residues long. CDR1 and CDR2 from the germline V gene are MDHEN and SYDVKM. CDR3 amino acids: CASSLWGPRATEAFF. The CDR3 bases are TGTGCCAGCAGTTTATGGGGGCCCCGAGCCACTGAAGCTTTCTTT.

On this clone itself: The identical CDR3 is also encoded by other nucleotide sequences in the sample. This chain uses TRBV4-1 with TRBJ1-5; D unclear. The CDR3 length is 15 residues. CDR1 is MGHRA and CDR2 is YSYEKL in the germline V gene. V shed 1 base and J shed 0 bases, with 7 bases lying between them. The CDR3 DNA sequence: TGCGCCAGCAGCCAAGTACCAGGTAGCAATCAGCCCCAGCATTTT. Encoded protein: CASSQVPGSNQPQHF.

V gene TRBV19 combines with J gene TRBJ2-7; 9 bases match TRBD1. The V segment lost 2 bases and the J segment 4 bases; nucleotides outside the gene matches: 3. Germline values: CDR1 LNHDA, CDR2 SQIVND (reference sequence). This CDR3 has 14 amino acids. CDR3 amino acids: CASSITGGGYEQYF. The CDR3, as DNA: TGTGCCAGTAGTATAACAGGGGGCGGATACGAGCAGTACTTC.

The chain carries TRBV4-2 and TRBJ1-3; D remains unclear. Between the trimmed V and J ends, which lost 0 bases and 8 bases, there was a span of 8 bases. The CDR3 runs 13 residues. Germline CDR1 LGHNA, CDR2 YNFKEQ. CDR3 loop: CASSQDRLDTIYF. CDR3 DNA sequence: TGTGCCAGCAGCCAAGATCGTCTAGACACCATATATTTT.

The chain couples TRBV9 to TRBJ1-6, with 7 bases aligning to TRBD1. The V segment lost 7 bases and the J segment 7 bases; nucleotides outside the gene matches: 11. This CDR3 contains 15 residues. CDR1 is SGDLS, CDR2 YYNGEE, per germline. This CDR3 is CASAYGGQSNSPLHF. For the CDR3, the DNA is TGTGCCAGCGCCTACGGGGGACAGTCGAATTCACCCCTCCACTTT. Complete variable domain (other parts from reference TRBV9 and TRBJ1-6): DSGVTQTPKHLITATGQRVTLRCSPRSGDLSVYWYQQSLDQGLQFLIQYYNGEERAKGNILERFSAQQFPDLHSELNLSSLELGDSALYFCASAYGGQSNSPLHFGNGTRLTVT.

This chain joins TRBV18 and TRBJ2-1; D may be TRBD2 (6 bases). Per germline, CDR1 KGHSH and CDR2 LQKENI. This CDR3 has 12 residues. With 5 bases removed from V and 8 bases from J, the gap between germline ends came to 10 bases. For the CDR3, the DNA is TGTGCCAGCTCAAGGAGGGAAGATGAGCAGTTCTTC. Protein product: CASSRREDEQFF.

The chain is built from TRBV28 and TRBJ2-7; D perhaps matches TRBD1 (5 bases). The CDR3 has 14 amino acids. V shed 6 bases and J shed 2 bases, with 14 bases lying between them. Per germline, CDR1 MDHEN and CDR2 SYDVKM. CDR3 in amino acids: CASSQGMAPYEQYF. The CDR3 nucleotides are TGTGCCAGCAGCCAGGGTATGGCCCCCTACGAGCAGTACTTC.

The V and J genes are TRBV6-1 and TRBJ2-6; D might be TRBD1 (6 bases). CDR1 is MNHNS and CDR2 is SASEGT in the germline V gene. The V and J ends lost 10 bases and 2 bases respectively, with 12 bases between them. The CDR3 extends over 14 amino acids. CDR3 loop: CATRTGPGANVLTF. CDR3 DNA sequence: TGTGCCACGCGTACAGGGCCTGGGGCCAACGTCCTGACTTTC.

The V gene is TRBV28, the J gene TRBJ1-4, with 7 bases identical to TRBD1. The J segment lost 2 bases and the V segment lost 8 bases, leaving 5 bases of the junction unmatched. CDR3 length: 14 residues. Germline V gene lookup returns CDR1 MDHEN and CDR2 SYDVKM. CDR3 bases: TGTGCCAGCGGAACAGGGGCTACTAATGAAAAACTGTTTTTT. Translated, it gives CASGTGATNEKLFF.

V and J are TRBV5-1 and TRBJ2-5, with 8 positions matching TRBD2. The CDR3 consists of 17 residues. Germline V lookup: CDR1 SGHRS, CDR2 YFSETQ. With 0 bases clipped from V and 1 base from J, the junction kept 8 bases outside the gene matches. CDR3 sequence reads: CASSLAGGRLSQETQYF. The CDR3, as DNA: TGCGCCAGCAGCTTGGCGGGGGGGCGTTTAAGCCAAGAGACCCAGTACTTC.

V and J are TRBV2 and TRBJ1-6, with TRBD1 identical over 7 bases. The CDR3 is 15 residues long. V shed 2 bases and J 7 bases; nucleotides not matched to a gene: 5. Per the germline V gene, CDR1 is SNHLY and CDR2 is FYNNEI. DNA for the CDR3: TGTGCCAGCAGTGAATCGGGGGACAGAAATTCACCCCTCCACTTT. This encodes CASSESGDRNSPLHF.

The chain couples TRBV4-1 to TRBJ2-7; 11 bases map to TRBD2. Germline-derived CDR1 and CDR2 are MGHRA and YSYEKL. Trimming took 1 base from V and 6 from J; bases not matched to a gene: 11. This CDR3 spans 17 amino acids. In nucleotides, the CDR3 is TGCGCCAGCAGCCAAGGGTTTATGGGACTAGCGGTCTGCGAGCAGTACTTC. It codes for CASSQGFMGLAVCEQYF.